Below are 4 T cell receptor beta chains sequenced from a single sample in a study of blood T cell repertoires in COVID-19. Some clones are missing from TCRdb's copy, which holds only in-frame ones; the method was immunoSEQ multiplex PCR. The sample contains roughly 130,000 clones, around three quarters of which appear only once. The sequenced sample consisted of peripheral blood. The source of these receptors is a man between 60 and 70 years old with acute or convalescent COVID-19.

In this sample, this clone turned up once. The chain carries TRBV18 and TRBJ2-7; a weak D match, TRBD1 (6 bases). Between the trimmed V and J ends, which lost 3 bases and 4 bases, there was a span of 10 bases. Looked up from germline, CDR1 is KGHSH and CDR2 is LQKENI. The CDR3 extends over 13 amino acids. The CDR3 region has the DNA TGTGCCAGCTCACCCCACAGGGAGTACGAGCAGTACTTC. Translating gives CASSPHREYEQYF.

This clone was seen only once. The chain carries TRBV2 and TRBJ2-7, with a possible D match to TRBD2 (6 bases). The CDR3 is 19 residues long. CDR1 SNHLY and CDR2 FYNNEI come from the germline V gene. V was shortened by 6 bases and J by 5 bases, with 32 bases between the two germline ends. CDR3 DNA: TGTGCCAGCAGACCCCGCGTGTCTACGAAGGAGGGCCGGCGGAACGAGCAGTACTTC. Amino acids: CASRPRVSTKEGRRNEQYF.

This clone turned up a few times. The CDR3 is CAWSLQSASGSPQETQYF. CDR3 nucleotide sequence: TGTGCCTGGAGTCTCCAGAGCGCTAGCGGGAGCCCCCAAGAGACCCAGTACTTC. The rearrangement uses TRBV30 and TRBJ2-5; TRBD2 agrees at 10 bases. The CDR3 is made up of 18 amino acids. The ends lost 2 bases at V and 1 base at J; junction bases unmatched: 13. CDR1 and CDR2 from the germline V gene are GTSNPN and SVGIG (reference sequence).

This rearrangement joins TRBV5-1 to TRBJ2-5; 12 nucleotides match TRBD2. With V trimmed by 5 bases and J by 3 bases, 5 bases remained unmatched. CDR1 and CDR2 from the germline V gene are SGHRS and YFSETQ. CDR3 length: 15 amino acids. DNA of the CDR3: TGCGCCAGCAGTAGTCCTAGCGGGAGGGAAGAGACCCAGTACTTC. Amino acid sequence: CASSSPSGREETQYF.